This T cell receptor (beta chain) appears in the sequencing data of a study of blood T cell repertoires in COVID-19. Profiling relied on immunoSEQ multiplex PCR, and the TCRdb table lists in-frame clones only, not all of them. In the table there are hundreds of thousands of clones, about 87% of which are singletons. V trimming: 5 bases; J trimming: 0 bases; junction bases outside the gene matches: 7. The CDR3 extends over 15 amino acids. From germline, CDR1 is MNHEY and CDR2 SVGAGI. Sequenced: PBMCs or T cells enriched from blood (not recorded which). This TCR came from a woman aged 45-65 years who had recovered from COVID-19. V is TRBV6-5 and J is TRBJ2-7, with TRBD1 matching 7 bases. CDR3 in DNA: TGTGCCAGCAGTATCCCCAGGGGGAGCTCCTACGAGCAGTACTTC. Its translation: CASSIPRGSSYEQYF.